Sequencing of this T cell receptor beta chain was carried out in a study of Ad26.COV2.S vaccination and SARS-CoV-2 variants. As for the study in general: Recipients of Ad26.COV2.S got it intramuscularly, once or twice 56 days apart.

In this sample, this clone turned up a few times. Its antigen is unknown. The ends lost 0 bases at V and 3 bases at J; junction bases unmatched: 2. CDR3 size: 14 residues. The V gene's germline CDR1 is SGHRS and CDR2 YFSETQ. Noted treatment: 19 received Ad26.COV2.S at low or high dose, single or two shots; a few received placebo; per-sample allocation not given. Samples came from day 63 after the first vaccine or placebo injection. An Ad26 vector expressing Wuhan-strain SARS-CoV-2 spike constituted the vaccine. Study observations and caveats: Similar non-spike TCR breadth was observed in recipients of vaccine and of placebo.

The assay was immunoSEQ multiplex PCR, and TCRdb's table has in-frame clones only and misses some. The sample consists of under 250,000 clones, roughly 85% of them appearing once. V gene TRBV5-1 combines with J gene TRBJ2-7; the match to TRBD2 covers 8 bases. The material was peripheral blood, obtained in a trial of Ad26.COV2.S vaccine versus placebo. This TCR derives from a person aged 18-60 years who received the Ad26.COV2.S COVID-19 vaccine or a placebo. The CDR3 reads CASSLAGGNYEQYV. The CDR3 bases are TGCGCCAGCAGCTTGGCGGGGGGGAACTACGAGCAGTACGTC.